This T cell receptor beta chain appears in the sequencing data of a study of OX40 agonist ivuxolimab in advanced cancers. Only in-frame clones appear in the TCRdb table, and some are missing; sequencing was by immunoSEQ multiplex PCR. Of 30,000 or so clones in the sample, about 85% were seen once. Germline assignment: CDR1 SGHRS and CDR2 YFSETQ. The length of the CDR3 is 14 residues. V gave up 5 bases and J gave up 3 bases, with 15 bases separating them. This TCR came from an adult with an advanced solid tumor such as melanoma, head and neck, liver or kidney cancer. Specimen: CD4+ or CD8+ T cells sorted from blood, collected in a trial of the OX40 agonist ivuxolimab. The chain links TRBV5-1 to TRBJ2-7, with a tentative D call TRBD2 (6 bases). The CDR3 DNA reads TGCGCCAGCAGTCGTCCGGGAGAAAACTACGAGCAGTACTTC. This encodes CASSRPGENYEQYF.